The 25 T cell receptor beta chains presented below share a single source sample, sequenced in a study of T cell responses to AZD1222 COVID-19 vaccine. Here immunoSEQ multiplex PCR was the method, and the copy in TCRdb shows in-frame clones only, minus some. The table lists fewer than 150,000 clones, around 84% of them singletons. The source was peripheral blood, collected 28 days after the second AZD1222 dose. The receptors shown here come from an adult who received the AZD1222 COVID-19 vaccine.

There are a few counts of this clone. V and J are TRBV2 and TRBJ2-2, with 7 bases that match TRBD1. CDR3 length: 14 amino acids. From germline, CDR1 is SNHLY and CDR2 FYNNEI. The V and J ends lost 6 bases and 3 bases, in that order; junction bases with no gene match: 4. CDR3 nucleotides: TGTGCCAGCAGAGGACAGGACTACACCGGGGAGCTGTTTTTT. It specifies CASRGQDYTGELFF.

This chain joins TRBV27 and TRBJ1-5, with 7 bases lining up with TRBD1. The germline V gene encodes CDR1 MNHEY and CDR2 SMNVEV (reference sequence). The CDR3 spans 14 residues. Trimming took 5 bases from V and 4 from J; bases not matched to a gene: 5. CDR3 protein: CASSLTGPNQPQHF. The CDR3 coding sequence is TGTGCCAGCAGTCTGACAGGGCCTAATCAGCCCCAGCATTTT.

The rearrangement joins TRBV5-5 to TRBJ2-7; 8 nucleotides line up with TRBD1. Germline CDR1 is SGHKS and CDR2 is YYEKEE (reference sequence). This CDR3 region has 15 residues. V lost 0 bases and J lost 0; bases outside the gene matches: 2. Here the CDR3 reads CASSLGQGASYEQYF. CDR3 sequence (DNA): TGTGCCAGCAGCTTGGGGCAGGGGGCCTCCTACGAGCAGTACTTC.

In this sample, this clone turned up once. The chain links TRBV9 to TRBJ2-1; 11 bases agree with TRBD1. The germline gives CDR1 SGDLS, CDR2 YYNGEE. The CDR3 is 15 residues long. Losses at the gene ends were 0 bases for V and 7 bases for J; bases not matched to a gene: 3. CDR3: CASSVVGQGANEQFF. Written as DNA, the CDR3 is TGTGCCAGCAGCGTAGTCGGACAGGGGGCGAATGAGCAGTTCTTC.

The chain couples TRBV28 to TRBJ1-2; 9 bases align to TRBD1. This CDR3 is 17 amino acids long. V was clipped by 7 bases and J by 0 bases; unmatched bases: 12. Germline loops: CDR1 MDHEN, CDR2 SYDVKM. CDR3 nucleotides: TGTGCCAGCAAGCGGGACAGGGAAGAGTTAGCTAACTATGGCTACACCTTC. Its translation is CASKRDREELANYGYTF.

The genes are TRBV2 and TRBJ1-4; 7 nucleotides match TRBD1. The CDR3 length is 13 residues. The V gene's germline CDR1 is SNHLY and CDR2 FYNNEI. Losses at the gene ends were 7 bases for V and 8 bases for J; bases not matched to a gene: 7. CDR3 protein: CASTGRGREKLFF. CDR3 nucleotide sequence: TGTGCCAGCACGGGCAGGGGGAGGGAAAAACTGTTTTTT.

J is TRBJ1-2 and V is TRBV9, with a possible D match to TRBD1 (5 bases). Per the germline V gene, CDR1 is SGDLS and CDR2 is YYNGEE. The CDR3 has 16 residues. V gave up 4 bases and J gave up 8 bases, with 24 bases separating them. Here the CDR3 DNA reads TGTGCCAGCAGCTTGCAGTCGTTCGGGCAGGGCGACGGCTACACCTTC. Translated, it gives CASSLQSFGQGDGYTF.

The V gene is TRBV27, the J gene TRBJ1-5, with 11 positions matching TRBD1. Germline-derived CDR1 and CDR2 are MNHEY and SMNVEV (reference sequence). There are 18 residues in the CDR3. The V and J ends lost 3 bases and 2 bases, in that order; junction bases with no gene match: 9. CDR3 in DNA: TGTGCCAGCAGTTTGGCAGGGACAGGGGGTCAGGGCAATCAGCCCCAGCATTTT. This translates into CASSLAGTGGQGNQPQHF.

In its sample, this clone was seen a few times. CDR3 nucleotides: TGTGCCAGCTATCGCCAGGTAGCAGCAGATACGCAGTATTTT. Its protein product is CASYRQVAADTQYF. J is TRBJ2-3 and V is TRBV5-5, with D unresolved. Trimming took off 7 bases at V and 4 bases at J, with 16 bases between the two ends. Germline-derived CDR1 and CDR2 are SGHKS and YYEKEE (reference sequence). The CDR3 totals 14 residues.

V and J are TRBV5-4 and TRBJ1-4; 10 nucleotides agree with TRBD1. The germline V gene encodes CDR1 SGHNT and CDR2 YYREEE (reference sequence). Trimming at V came to 4 bases and at J to 5 bases, leaving 2 bases not matched to a gene. The CDR3 totals 14 residues. This CDR3 reads CASSAGQGNEKLFF. The CDR3 DNA is TGTGCCAGCAGCGCGGGACAGGGGAATGAAAAACTGTTTTTT.

V usage is TRBV9 and J usage is TRBJ1-1; TRBD1 aligns across 7 bases. The germline V gene has CDR1 SGDLS and CDR2 YYNGEE. V trimming: 3 bases; J trimming: 6 bases; junction bases outside the gene matches: 11. The CDR3 is 15 amino acids. CDR3 nucleotides: TGTGCCAGCAGCGGATTATCAGGGGGAGTGTCTGAAGCTTTCTTT. Protein: CASSGLSGGVSEAFF.

The genes are TRBV9 and TRBJ1-1, with 9 bases lining up with TRBD1. The CDR3 has 14 amino acids. CDR1 is SGDLS, CDR2 YYNGEE, per germline. Trimming removed 4 bases from V and 6 bases from J; junction bases left unmatched: 7. The CDR3 spells CASSIQGASPEAFF. In DNA, the CDR3 is TGTGCCAGCAGCATACAGGGGGCGTCCCCTGAAGCTTTCTTT.

This clone was picked up a small number of times. V and J are TRBV2 and TRBJ1-5; D is unclear. The CDR3 contains 15 residues. Germline V gives CDR1 SNHLY, CDR2 FYNNEI. Trimming stripped 4 bases from V and 0 bases from J, with 10 bases between. As DNA, the CDR3 is TGTGCCAGCAGTGTCGGGCTCTATAGCAATCAGCCCCAGCATTTT. Its protein is CASSVGLYSNQPQHF. Based on the CDR3 plus reference TRBV2 and TRBJ1-5, the full variable domain is EPEVTQTPSHQVTQMGQEVILRCVPISNHLYFYWYRQILGQKVEFLVSFYNNEISEKSEIFDDQFSVERPDGSNFTLKIRSTKLEDSAMYFCASSVGLYSNQPQHFGDGTRLSIL.

In this sample, this clone turned up once. The chain links TRBV4-3 to TRBJ2-7; D gene uncertain. Germline loops: CDR1 LGHNA, CDR2 YSLEER. Trimming took off 1 base at V and 6 bases at J, with 10 bases between the two ends. The CDR3 totals 13 residues. This CDR3 is CASSQALRSEQYF. The DNA for the CDR3 is TGCGCCAGCAGCCAAGCCCTCCGCTCCGAGCAGTACTTC.

V and J are TRBV27 and TRBJ2-2; 7 bases line up with TRBD2. CDR3 size: 19 residues. From germline, CDR1 is MNHEY and CDR2 SMNVEV (reference sequence). V shed 1 base, J shed 3 bases, and the junction held 14 bases outside the gene matches. CDR3 loop: CASSLWGDTSALYTGELFF. CDR3 coding DNA: TGTGCCAGCAGTTTATGGGGAGATACTAGCGCCCTGTACACCGGGGAGCTGTTTTTT.

The chain recombines TRBV3-1 (or the pseudogene TRBV3-2) with TRBJ1-4; 9 nucleotides line up with TRBD1. Unmatched junction bases numbered 6, after V lost 4 bases and J lost 0 bases. Germline assignment: CDR1 LGHDT and CDR2 YNNKEL (reference sequence). The CDR3 runs 17 residues. The CDR3 here is CASSLGQGRPTNEKLFF. CDR3 nucleotides: TGTGCCAGCAGCCTTGGACAGGGGCGGCCAACTAATGAAAAACTGTTTTTT.

This clone was seen a few times. The V and J genes are TRBV19 and TRBJ2-1, with 11 bases fitting TRBD2. Germline CDR1 reads LNHDA; CDR2 reads SQIVND (reference sequence). The CDR3 is 15 residues long. The V segment lost 5 bases and the J segment 5 bases; nucleotides outside the gene matches: 5. The CDR3 DNA reads as TGTGCCAGTAGTCCAGGGACTAGCGGACACAATGAGCAGTTCTTC. Translation: CASSPGTSGHNEQFF.

The chain is built from TRBV15 and TRBJ2-7; maybe TRBD2 (6 bases). The V and J ends lost 0 bases and 0 bases respectively, with 15 bases between them. Germline CDR1 reads LNHNV; CDR2 reads YYDKDF (reference sequence). There are 17 residues in the CDR3. The CDR3: CATSRDGGSQSSYEQYF. CDR3 nucleotide sequence: TGTGCCACCAGCAGAGATGGGGGGTCTCAGAGCTCCTACGAGCAGTACTTC.

The chain uses TRBV28 and TRBJ1-5; unclear D gene. The ends were cut back, 2 bases at V and 9 bases at J, with 8 bases in the middle. CDR1 is MDHEN and CDR2 is SYDVKM in the germline V gene. The CDR3 contains 12 residues. CDR3 sequence: CASSLPPAPQHF. For the CDR3, the DNA is TGTGCCAGCAGTTTACCTCCGGCGCCCCAGCATTTT.

The chain employs TRBV19 and TRBJ2-7; no definite D call. The germline V and J ends were trimmed by 1 base and 6 bases, with 10 bases remaining between them. This CDR3 region has 13 residues. Germline V gene data show CDR1 as LNHDA and CDR2 as SQIVND (reference sequence). CDR3 coding DNA: TGTGCCAGTAGTATAGTTTTGATGGGCGAGCAGTACTTC. It yields the protein CASSIVLMGEQYF.

The chain has TRBV18 and TRBJ2-7; D might be TRBD1 (5 bases). Germline CDR1 KGHSH, CDR2 LQKENI. This CDR3 region has 15 residues. Trimming shortened V by 0 bases and J by 0 bases, and 9 bases separated the two germline ends. This chain's CDR3 is CASSPPWTLSYEQYF. The DNA of the CDR3 is TGTGCCAGCTCACCACCTTGGACACTCTCCTACGAGCAGTACTTC.

In this sample, this clone turned up once. V usage is TRBV7-2 and J usage is TRBJ2-7; 9 positions agree with TRBD2. Losses at the gene ends were 2 bases for V and 3 bases for J; bases not matched to a gene: 8. Germline CDR1 and CDR2: SGHTA and FQGNSA. The CDR3 has 16 residues. The CDR3 region has the DNA TGTGCCAGCAGCTTATCCCCGGGACTAGCAGTCTACGAGCAGTACTTC. The encoded protein is CASSLSPGLAVYEQYF.

V and J are TRBV5-8 and TRBJ1-1; no clear D. The CDR3 totals 18 residues. The germline V and J ends were trimmed by 2 bases and 3 bases, with 23 bases remaining between them. The germline gives CDR1 SGHTS, CDR2 YDEGEE. CDR3 sequence (DNA): TGTGCCAGCAGCTTAAGGCGCGGGAGGGCCCCTGCGGACACTGAAGCTTTCTTT. Residues: CASSLRRGRAPADTEAFF.

This chain joins TRBV11-3 and TRBJ2-5, with D maybe TRBD1 (5 bases). Trimming pared 5 bases from V and 2 bases from J, leaving 9 bases between. This CDR3 region has 13 residues. The germline gives CDR1 SGHNT, CDR2 YENEEA. CDR3 loop: CASSPRQQETQYF. CDR3 DNA sequence: TGTGCCAGCAGCCCGAGACAGCAAGAGACCCAGTACTTC.

This chain uses TRBV6-5 with TRBJ2-5, with 10 bases identical to TRBD1. The V gene end was trimmed by 8 bases and the J gene end by 5 bases; junction bases not matched to a gene: 8. This CDR3 contains 14 residues. Germline V gene data show CDR1 as MNHEY and CDR2 as SVGAGI. CDR3 coding DNA: TGTGCCAGCGGAGGGACAGGGGCGGGGGAGACCCAGTACTTC. Its protein is CASGGTGAGETQYF.